Each of the 20 T cell receptor beta chains below was sequenced from the same sample in a study of cytomegalovirus exposure and HLA in healthy donors. The PCR had 60 Vbeta and 13 Jbeta primers. Produced via immunoSEQ multiplex PCR; TCRdb's table is partial and in-frame only. The sample records around 200,000 clones, around four fifths being singletons. Material for sequencing was PBMCs. These receptors were collected from a woman aged 55 to 70 in good health and CMV-seropositive.

The V call is TRBV7-9, the J call TRBJ2-7, with a possible D match to TRBD1 (7 bases). CDR1 is SEHNR and CDR2 is FQNEAQ in the germline V gene (reference sequence). V shed 5 bases and J shed 7 bases, with 15 bases lying between them. The CDR3 has 13 amino acids. CDR3 loop: CASSRGGTVEQYF. CDR3 DNA sequence: TGTGCCAGCAGCAGAGGAGGGACAGTGGAGCAGTACTTC.

This clone showed up just once. The genes are TRBV7-3 and TRBJ2-1, with D maybe TRBD1 (6 bases). This CDR3 region has 15 residues. CDR1 and CDR2 (germline): SGHTA, FQGTGA. Trimming removed 2 bases at V and 4 bases at J, with 12 bases between. The CDR3 loop is CASSLWGTNYNEQFF. CDR3 coding DNA: TGTGCCAGCAGCTTATGGGGGACAAATTACAATGAGCAGTTCTTC.

V and J are TRBV4-1 and TRBJ2-7; 7 bases agree with TRBD1. Per germline, CDR1 MGHRA and CDR2 YSYEKL. Trimming at V came to 4 bases and at J to 4 bases, leaving 16 bases not matched to a gene. The CDR3 has 17 residues. The CDR3 DNA follows: TGCGCCAGCAGCCCTCCGCTTAGACAGGGTCGGATATACGAGCAGTACTTC. This encodes CASSPPLRQGRIYEQYF.

Here the CDR3 DNA reads TGTGCCAGCAGGATATTACCGCTCTTCGGGGAGCAGTACTTC. Residues: CASRILPLFGEQYF. The V and J genes are TRBV2 and TRBJ2-7, with D uncertain. The V gene lost 6 bases and the J gene lost 7 bases, with 19 bases spanning the gap. Germline CDR1 SNHLY, CDR2 FYNNEI. The CDR3 runs to 14 residues.

This chain's CDR3 is CASSERKSSYEQYF. Written as DNA, the CDR3 is TGTGCCAGCAGTGAGCGCAAGAGCTCCTACGAGCAGTACTTC. The chain employs TRBV27 and TRBJ2-7, with D unresolved. V was shortened by 5 bases and J by 0 bases, with 11 bases between the two germline ends. This CDR3 has 14 residues. CDR1 and CDR2 (germline): MNHEY, SMNVEV (reference sequence).

This clone has at least ten counts. The V gene is TRBV11-2, the J gene TRBJ1-4; D possibly corresponds to TRBD1 (6 bases). This CDR3 has 16 amino acids. Trimming pared 5 bases from V and 3 bases from J, leaving 16 bases between. The V gene's germline CDR1 is SGHAT and CDR2 FQNNGV. The CDR3 region is CASSPQGRVPNEKLFF. The CDR3 nucleotides read TGTGCCAGCAGCCCACAGGGTCGGGTTCCTAATGAAAAACTGTTTTTT.

This clone appeared a few times. CDR3 sequence (DNA): TGTGCCAGCAGCTTAGGGTCCCGACAGGCCACAGATACGCAGTATTTT. Protein product: CASSLGSRQATDTQYF. The chain employs TRBV11-3 and TRBJ2-3, with a weak D call TRBD1 (6 bases). Per germline, CDR1 SGHNT and CDR2 YENEEA. Between the trimmed V and J ends, which lost 1 base and 2 bases, there was a span of 13 bases. The CDR3 runs 16 residues. Complete variable domain (other parts from reference TRBV11-3 and TRBJ2-3): EAGVVQSPRYKIIEKKQPVAFWCNPISGHNTLYWYLQNLGQGPELLIRYENEEAVDDSQLPKDRFSAERLKGVDSTLKIQPAELGDSAVYLCASSLGSRQATDTQYFGPGTRLTVL.

This chain links TRBV2 with TRBJ1-2; weak D call: TRBD1 (5 bases). V dropped 3 bases and J dropped 7 bases, with 12 bases sitting between them. CDR3 length equals 13 residues. Germline CDR1 SNHLY, CDR2 FYNNEI. CDR3 coding DNA: TGTGCCAGCAGTGAGTCCGGGGGATCTGGCTACACCTTC. It is translated as CASSESGGSGYTF.

The chain couples TRBV5-4 to TRBJ1-1; no firm D call. V lost 0 bases and J lost 3, with 12 bases in between. The V gene's germline CDR1 is SGHNT and CDR2 YYREEE (reference sequence). The CDR3 contains 15 residues. The CDR3 is CASSLVGPGDTEAFF. The DNA of the CDR3 is TGTGCCAGCAGCTTGGTAGGTCCCGGGGACACTGAAGCTTTCTTT.

This clone was observed a few times. V is TRBV28 and J is TRBJ2-7, with TRBD1 matching over 9 bases. This CDR3 has 14 residues. V trimming: 4 bases; J trimming: 5 bases; junction bases outside the gene matches: 6. Germline values: CDR1 MDHEN, CDR2 SYDVKM. For the CDR3, the DNA is TGTGCCAGCAGTTCCACAGGGGGCTACGACGAGCAGTACTTC. Its protein is CASSSTGGYDEQYF. The complete variable domain, with remaining parts taken from reference TRBV28 and TRBJ2-7, reads DVKVTQSSRYLVKRTGEKVFLECVQDMDHENMFWYRQDPGLGLRLIYFSYDVKMKEKGDIPEGYSVSREKKERFSLILESASTNQTSMYLCASSSTGGYDEQYFGPGTRLTVT.

The CDR3 bases are TGCGCCAGCAGCTCCGGAGTGAACACTGAAGCTTTCTTT. Amino acids: CASSSGVNTEAFF. The rearrangement uses TRBV5-1 and TRBJ1-1; D is ambiguous. V was pared by 3 bases and J by 0 bases, with 6 bases between. The CDR3 extends over 13 amino acids. Germline V gene data show CDR1 as SGHRS and CDR2 as YFSETQ.

V gene TRBV5-1 combines with J gene TRBJ1-4; 7 bases match TRBD1. The junction had 9 bases not matched to a gene; V was cut back by 5 bases and J by 8 bases. This CDR3 is built from 14 residues. Germline assignment: CDR1 SGHRS and CDR2 YFSETQ. The CDR3 loop reads CASRAGTDGEKLFF. DNA for the CDR3: TGCGCCAGCAGGGCCGGGACAGACGGAGAAAAACTGTTTTTT.

The chain links TRBV27 to TRBJ1-5, with TRBD1 identical over 7 bases. Trimming took 5 bases from V and 2 from J; bases not matched to a gene: 0. The CDR3 is 13 residues long. The germline V gene encodes CDR1 MNHEY and CDR2 SMNVEV (reference sequence). Here the CDR3 DNA reads TGTGCCAGCAGTGGGACAGGCAATCAGCCCCAGCATTTT. It yields the protein CASSGTGNQPQHF.

V is TRBV28 and J is TRBJ1-4, with 8 bases matching TRBD1. From germline, CDR1 is MDHEN and CDR2 SYDVKM. V shed 6 bases, J shed 8 bases, and the junction held 8 bases outside the gene matches. The CDR3 is 14 amino acids. DNA of the CDR3: TGTGCCAGCAGCCAGACAGGGGTGGCGGAAAAACTGTTTTTT. It encodes CASSQTGVAEKLFF.

Comments on this clone: Germline is not matched at one junction end, which may reflect a read error. This sequence joins TRBV30 and TRBJ1-1; D gene uncertain. Germline-derived CDR1 and CDR2 are GTSNPN and SVGIG (reference sequence). The CDR3 spans 13 residues. The CDR3 DNA is TGTGCCTGGAGTCCCAGATTGGGCACTGAGGCTTTCTTT. Translating it yields CAWSPRLGTEAFF.

V usage is TRBV7-3 and J usage is TRBJ1-1; D is uncertain. The V gene lost 6 bases and the J gene lost 7 bases, with 12 bases spanning the gap. This CDR3 region has 12 residues. Germline V lookup: CDR1 SGHTA, CDR2 FQGTGA. Here the CDR3 DNA reads TGTGCCAGCAGTCCCACCGGGGTTGAAGCTTTCTTT. Amino acids: CASSPTGVEAFF.

V and J are TRBV6-1 and TRBJ2-5; 8 bases agree with TRBD1. Per germline, CDR1 MNHNS and CDR2 SASEGT. The CDR3 has 12 residues. J lost 3 bases, V lost 7 bases, and 1 base had no gene match. The CDR3 is CASMGQEETQYF. In nucleotides, the CDR3 is TGTGCCAGCATGGGACAGGAAGAGACCCAGTACTTC.

This sequence joins TRBV30 and TRBJ2-7; TRBD2 might be the D (7 bases). V was shortened by 2 bases and J by 6 bases, with 17 bases between the two germline ends. This CDR3 contains 14 residues. Germline assignment: CDR1 GTSNPN and CDR2 SVGIG (reference sequence). CDR3: CAWSPQGGASEQYF. The CDR3 DNA reads TGTGCCTGGAGTCCCCAAGGGGGGGCGAGCGAGCAGTACTTC.

The chain carries TRBV5-1 and TRBJ2-1; D might be TRBD2 (6 bases). This CDR3 spans 15 amino acids. The V and J ends lost 0 bases and 3 bases respectively, with 10 bases between them. Looked up from germline, CDR1 is SGHRS and CDR2 is YFSETQ. CDR3: CASSLGGVNYNEQFF. The CDR3 bases are TGCGCCAGCAGCTTGGGGGGGGTGAACTACAATGAGCAGTTCTTC.

Here the CDR3 reads CASSPGTGFADTEAFF. In nucleotides, the CDR3 is TGTGCCAGCAGCCCCGGGACAGGGTTTGCTGACACTGAAGCTTTCTTT. The rearrangement joins TRBV11-3 to TRBJ1-1; 9 bases match TRBD1. This CDR3 region has 16 residues. CDR1 SGHNT and CDR2 YENEEA come from the germline V gene. The trim removed 5 bases at V and 3 bases at J, leaving 10 bases unmatched.